These 21 T cell receptor beta chains originate from one sample sequenced in a study of blood T cell repertoires in COVID-19. Using immunoSEQ multiplex PCR, the repertoire was profiled, and TCRdb retains in-frame clones only, with some absent. The sample yields over 150,000 clones, roughly 80% seen once. The sample was PBMCs or T cells enriched from blood (not recorded which). Every receptor here comes from a man aged 45-60 years who had recovered from COVID-19.

The DNA for the CDR3 is TGTGCCAGCTCACCGACAGGGACCTTCGAGTTCTTC. Translation gives CASSPTGTFEFF. This rearrangement joins TRBV18 to TRBJ2-1, with 7 bases identical to TRBD1. Unmatched junction bases numbered 7, after V lost 3 bases and J lost 14 bases. The germline CDR1 and CDR2 sequences are KGHSH and LQKENI. CDR3 length: 12 residues.

The V and J genes are TRBV7-6 and TRBJ2-2; D might be TRBD1 (6 bases). Trimming cost V 3 bases and J 4 bases, with 15 bases left between them. The germline V gene has CDR1 SGHVS and CDR2 FNYEAQ. The CDR3 is 16 amino acids. The CDR3, as DNA: TGTGCCAGCAGCTTGTTTGGGGGCGAGATCACCGGGGAGCTGTTTTTT. The encoded protein is CASSLFGGEITGELFF. Variable domain in full (rest from reference TRBV7-6 and TRBJ2-2): GAGVSQSPRYKVTKRGQDVALRCDPISGHVSLYWYRQALGQGPEFLTYFNYEAQQDKSGLPNDRFSAERPEGSISTLTIQRTEQRDSAMYRCASSLFGGEITGELFFGEGSRLTVL.

This chain joins TRBV3-1 (or the pseudogene TRBV3-2) and TRBJ1-1; D may be TRBD1 (5 bases). This CDR3 comprises 14 residues. From germline, CDR1 is LGHDT and CDR2 YNNKEL (reference sequence). V shed 1 base and J shed 5 bases, with 11 bases lying between them. CDR3 loop: CASSQGRVRTEAFF. DNA for the CDR3: TGTGCCAGCAGCCAAGGCAGGGTGAGGACTGAAGCTTTCTTT.

There are a few counts of this clone. This sequence joins TRBV19 and TRBJ1-1, with D possibly matching TRBD1 (5 bases). V was clipped by 4 bases and J by 1 base, with 13 bases between them. The CDR3 extends over 15 amino acids. Germline lookup yields CDR1 LNHDA and CDR2 SQIVND (reference sequence). The CDR3 spells CASSTHLDKNTEAFF. The CDR3 DNA follows: TGTGCCAGTAGTACCCACCTGGACAAGAACACTGAAGCTTTCTTT.

The chain has TRBV19 and TRBJ1-5, with a weak D call TRBD1 (5 bases). Trimming pared 6 bases from V and 9 bases from J, leaving 18 bases between. Germline CDR1 and CDR2: LNHDA and SQIVND (reference sequence). There are 14 residues in the CDR3. Written as DNA, the CDR3 is TGTGCCAGTAGCCAAACAGGCGACCGTCGGCCCCAGCATTTT. As protein: CASSQTGDRRPQHF.

The J gene is TRBJ1-3, the V gene TRBV15; tentative D call: TRBD1 (6 bases). Germline CDR1 reads LNHNV; CDR2 reads YYDKDF (reference sequence). This CDR3 region has 16 residues. V lost 6 bases and J 0 bases, leaving 15 bases between the germline ends. The CDR3 sequence is CATSNGGPYSGNTIYF. For the CDR3, the DNA is TGTGCCACCAGTAACGGGGGGCCCTACTCTGGAAACACCATATATTTT.

In this sample, this clone turned up a few times. The V gene is TRBV19, the J gene TRBJ1-1; 7 nucleotides match TRBD1. The CDR3 is made up of 15 amino acids. Germline V gives CDR1 LNHDA, CDR2 SQIVND (reference sequence). The V segment lost 4 bases and the J segment 1 base; nucleotides outside the gene matches: 6. The CDR3: CASSNRGQSNTEAFF. The CDR3 coding sequence is TGTGCCAGTAGTAATCGGGGACAGTCGAACACTGAAGCTTTCTTT.

The genes are TRBV7-2 and TRBJ2-3; maybe TRBD2 (6 bases). V was clipped by 5 bases and J by 2 bases, with 14 bases between them. This CDR3 contains 15 residues. Per the germline V gene, CDR1 is SGHTA and CDR2 is FQGNSA. CDR3 DNA: TGTGCCAGCAGCCCCGGGGGACCTTCCACAGATACGCAGTATTTT. It translates to CASSPGGPSTDTQYF.

This sequence joins TRBV18 and TRBJ2-3; TRBD1 might be the D (6 bases). The CDR3 extends over 16 amino acids. Deletions cut 6 bases from V and 0 bases from J, with 16 bases between. Germline CDR1 and CDR2: KGHSH and LQKENI. CDR3 coding DNA: TGTGCCAGCTCGCAACAAGGGGGTACGAGCACAGATACGCAGTATTTT. The encoded protein is CASSQQGGTSTDTQYF.

The chain joins TRBV9 to TRBJ2-2; D uncertain. The ends were cut back, 5 bases at V and 5 bases at J, with 13 bases in the middle. Germline CDR1 and CDR2: SGDLS and YYNGEE. This CDR3 comprises 14 residues. The CDR3 nucleotides are TGTGCCAGCAGTACTTTTGGCGGTACCGGGGAGCTGTTTTTT. Its protein is CASSTFGGTGELFF.

This chain links TRBV19 with TRBJ2-6; 12 positions match TRBD1. With 9 bases clipped from V and 3 bases from J, the junction kept 6 bases outside the gene matches. This CDR3 contains 16 residues. CDR1 and CDR2 (germline): LNHDA, SQIVND (reference sequence). The CDR3 spells CASGDRGRGGANVLTF. The CDR3, as DNA: TGTGCCAGCGGGGACAGGGGGCGCGGTGGGGCCAACGTCCTGACTTTC.

This chain uses TRBV7-8 with TRBJ2-3; 11 positions agree with TRBD2. Germline-derived CDR1 and CDR2 are SGHVS and FQNEAQ. V shed 3 bases, J shed 1 base, and the junction held 3 bases outside the gene matches. This CDR3 comprises 16 residues. The CDR3 bases are TGTGCCAGCAGCTTTAGCGGGGGGGCCGGCACAGATACGCAGTATTTT. This codes for CASSFSGGAGTDTQYF. Combining the CDR3 with reference TRBV7-8 and TRBJ2-3 gives the whole variable domain GAGVSQSPRYKVAKRGQDVALRCDPISGHVSLFWYQQALGQGPEFLTYFQNEAQLDKSGLPSDRFFAERPEGSVSTLKIQRTQQEDSAVYLCASSFSGGAGTDTQYFGPGTRLTVL.

The chain carries TRBV18 and TRBJ1-4, with D possibly TRBD1 on 6 matching bases. V lost 0 bases to trimming and J lost 3 bases, with 8 bases between them. There are 15 residues in the CDR3. Germline V lookup: CDR1 KGHSH, CDR2 LQKENI. CDR3 protein: CASSPPHRANEKLFF. CDR3 nucleotide sequence: TGTGCCAGCTCACCACCCCACAGGGCTAATGAAAAACTGTTTTTT.

This CDR3 is CASSPVEVLAVADTQYF. CDR3 DNA: TGTGCCAGCTCACCAGTCGAGGTACTAGCGGTCGCAGATACGCAGTATTTT. The chain employs TRBV18 and TRBJ2-3; 8 bases are a match to TRBD2. Germline lookup yields CDR1 KGHSH and CDR2 LQKENI. The CDR3 runs 17 residues. V was pared by 2 bases and J by 4 bases, with 11 bases of the junction left unmatched.

A few counts support this clone. The chain combines TRBV9 with TRBJ2-3, with 7 bases identical to TRBD2. V dropped 1 base and J dropped 1; count of bases not matched to a gene: 6. The V gene's germline CDR1 is SGDLS and CDR2 YYNGEE. The CDR3 runs 16 residues. The CDR3 bases are TGTGCCAGCAGCGTACTTAGCGGGCGACGCACAGATACGCAGTATTTT. Protein sequence: CASSVLSGRRTDTQYF.

The chain has TRBV29-1 and TRBJ2-1; TRBD1 matches 7 bases. Germline V gene data show CDR1 as SQVTM and CDR2 as ANQGSEA. Germline trimming cut 7 bases from V and 3 bases from J; bases unmatched to any gene: 15. The CDR3 covers 16 residues. The CDR3 protein is CSATQQGNLNYNEQFF. The CDR3 DNA sequence: TGCAGCGCTACACAACAGGGGAATTTGAACTACAATGAGCAGTTCTTC.

J is TRBJ2-1 and V is TRBV7-9, with 10 bases aligning to TRBD2. V trimming: 0 bases; J trimming: 8 bases; junction bases outside the gene matches: 7. The CDR3 has 16 residues. The germline V gene encodes CDR1 SEHNR and CDR2 FQNEAQ (reference sequence). The CDR3 sequence is CASSLAPAGGPYEQFF. The CDR3 nucleotides are TGTGCCAGCAGCTTAGCGCCAGCGGGGGGGCCTTATGAGCAGTTCTTC.

The rearrangement joins TRBV7-3 to TRBJ2-3; 10 bases fit TRBD2. This CDR3 spans 16 amino acids. J was trimmed by 2 bases and V by 2 bases; bases with no gene match: 4. The germline CDR1 and CDR2 sequences are SGHTA and FQGTGA. The CDR3 protein is CASSLLAGGVTDTQYF. DNA of the CDR3: TGTGCCAGCAGCTTATTAGCGGGGGGCGTCACAGATACGCAGTATTTT.

The chain combines TRBV11-2 with TRBJ2-1, with 13 bases lining up with TRBD2. Germline CDR1 reads SGHAT; CDR2 reads FQNNGV. Unmatched junction bases numbered 13, after V lost 3 bases and J lost 8 bases. This CDR3 is built from 18 residues. CDR3 sequence reads: CASSFSLAGGTLRDEQFF. For the CDR3, the DNA is TGTGCCAGCAGCTTCTCACTAGCGGGGGGGACCCTCCGCGATGAGCAGTTCTTC. Full variable domain (rest looked up from reference TRBV11-2 and TRBJ2-1): EAGVAQSPRYKIIEKRQSVAFWCNPISGHATLYWYQQILGQGPKLLIQFQNNGVVDDSQLPKDRFSAERLKGVDSTLKIQPAKLEDSAVYLCASSFSLAGGTLRDEQFFGPGTRLTVL.

The genes are TRBV5-4 and TRBJ2-3; D is possibly TRBD1 (6 bases). The CDR3 totals 13 residues. V shed 2 bases and J shed 3 bases, with 7 bases lying between them. The germline V gene has CDR1 SGHNT and CDR2 YYREEE (reference sequence). The CDR3 nucleotides read TGTGCCAGCAGCTTCCAGGGGACAGATACGCAGTATTTT. Protein: CASSFQGTDTQYF.

Only one count was recorded for this clone. The gene calls are TRBV7-9 and TRBJ2-3; D not certain. V lost 5 bases and J lost 0, with 15 bases in between. This CDR3 has 16 residues. Germline CDR1 is SEHNR and CDR2 is FQNEAQ (reference sequence). The CDR3 coding sequence is TGTGCCAGCAGCCCCCCCCACAGTGAAAGCACAGATACGCAGTATTTT. Translation gives CASSPPHSESTDTQYF.